This T cell receptor (beta chain) was obtained from a study of cytomegalovirus exposure and HLA in healthy donors. PCR employed 60 Vbeta and 13 Jbeta primers. Profiling relied on immunoSEQ multiplex PCR, and the TCRdb table lists in-frame clones only, not all of them. Of over 150,000 clones in the sample, less than 85% are singletons; the top ten hold 4.3%. V lost 0 bases to trimming and J lost 1 base, with 10 bases between them. The length of the CDR3 is 16 residues. Germline V gene data show CDR1 as MNHEY and CDR2 as SVGAGI. The clonotype was recovered from a middle-aged man in good health and CMV-seronegative. V and J are TRBV6-5 and TRBJ2-4; a possible D gene is TRBD1 (5 bases). Sequencing used PBMCs. CDR3 bases: TGTGCCAGCAGTTACTCTTCAGGGTTTGCCAAAAACATTCAGTACTTC. Translated, it gives CASSYSSGFAKNIQYF.